Reported below is one TCR beta chain. The germline V gene has CDR1 ENHRY and CDR2 SYGVKD. Trimming cost V 0 bases and J 5 bases, with 14 bases left between them. The CDR3 consists of 16 residues. These data originate in a study of blood T cell repertoires in COVID-19. In the study overall: Samples taken during acute and convalescent COVID-19 were collected in the United States, Italy and Spain. PBMCs, B-cell-depleted T cells, or T cells were the source of the cDNA or gDNA that made up the material.

Original processing methods: Researchers report that nucleated cell counts were estimated from reference gene primer amplification. Sequencing was performed with immunoSEQ multiplex PCR; in TCRdb, only in-frame clones are kept and a portion is missing. V and J calls and clone size are as listed in that table; D and trimming were resolved from the DNA. The sample lists some 200,000 clones, around 94% occurring once. Sample: peripheral blood. This TCR was sampled from a man aged 30 to 39 with COVID-19, enrolled during active disease. The chain combines TRBV10-3 with TRBJ1-5; maybe TRBD1 (6 bases). This chain's CDR3 is CAISESVKAGDQPQHF. The CDR3 DNA reads as TGTGCCATCAGTGAGTCGGTTAAGGCAGGGGATCAGCCCCAGCATTTT.